Listed below are T cell receptor beta chains from one sample, sequenced in a study of cytomegalovirus exposure and HLA in healthy donors. Using immunoSEQ multiplex PCR, the repertoire was profiled, and TCRdb retains in-frame clones only, with some absent. Of about 150,000 clones in the sample, 60% to 75% were seen once. Sequences were obtained from PBMCs. The receptors derive from a man aged 18 to 30 in good health and CMV-seronegative. Each CDR3 is given with its conserved first and last residue. The D gene is left open where the match is weak. Clone size is shown for a subset of rows, as once, few, many or a class of expanded clone.

size	D	V	J	DNA	CDR3
.	.	TRBV4-2	TRBJ1-2	TGTGCCAGCAGCCAAGAGTTGGGCCAGGACTATGGCTACACCTTC	CASSQELGQDYGYTF
.	TRBD2	TRBV30	TRBJ2-7	TGTGCCTGGAGTTCTCGAATCGGGACTAGACCCTACGAGCAGTACTTC	CAWSSRIGTRPYEQYF
.	TRBD1	TRBV5-1	TRBJ2-7	TGCGCCAGCAGCTTGGGACAGGGTGCTAGTGGGTACGAGCAGTACTTC	CASSLGQGASGYEQYF
.	.	TRBV4-2	TRBJ1-6	TGTGCCAGCAGCCAAGATAGAAGCAATTCACCCCTCCACTTT	CASSQDRSNSPLHF
.	.	TRBV5-1	TRBJ1-1	TGCGCCAGCAGCTTCAGGACAGAGTTGAACACTGAAGCTTTCTTT	CASSFRTELNTEAFF
few	TRBD1	TRBV27	TRBJ2-7	TGTGCCAGCAGTGCCCATGGGACAGGGGGCTACGAGCAGTACTTC	CASSAHGTGGYEQYF
.	TRBD2	TRBV4-1	TRBJ2-3	TGCGCCAGCAGCCACAGGACTAGCGGGGGGAGTCAAGATACGCAGTATTTT	CASSHRTSGGSQDTQYF
.	TRBD2	TRBV7-6	TRBJ2-7	TGTGCCAGCAGCTTGGCGGGGGGGAACTACGAGCAGTACTTC	CASSLAGGNYEQYF
.	.	TRBV29-1	TRBJ1-1	TGCAGCGTGGAGAATATGGTTGAAGCTTTCTTT	CSVENMVEAFF
few	.	TRBV7-6	TRBJ1-3	TGTGCCAGCAGCTTAGGGAACAGTGGAAACACCATATATTTT	CASSLGNSGNTIYF
.	TRBD1	TRBV4-3	TRBJ2-3	TGCGCCAGCAGCCAGCTGTACGGGACAGGGGTCACAGATACGCAGTATTTT	CASSQLYGTGVTDTQYF
.	.	TRBV19	TRBJ1-5	TGTGCCAGTAGTATCCAGGCTATTAGCAATCAGCCCCAGCATTTT	CASSIQAISNQPQHF
few	.	TRBV20-1	TRBJ2-5	TGCAGTGCTAGTAAAGAGACCCAGTACTTC	CSASKETQYF
.	TRBD2	TRBV4-2	TRBJ2-5	TGTGCCAGCAGCCCTGGGGCGGGGGGGCGATCAGAGACCCAGTACTTC	CASSPGAGGRSETQYF
.	TRBD1	TRBV14	TRBJ1-1	TGTGCCAGCAGCCAAGACCTCGGACAGGGGATTTCTGAAGCTTTCTTT	CASSQDLGQGISEAFF
.	TRBD1	TRBV15	TRBJ1-2	TGTGCCACCAGCAGAACCTTCCGGGACAGCCCAAAAGATAACTATGGCTACACCTTC	CATSRTFRDSPKDNYGYTF
.	.	TRBV4-3	TRBJ1-4	TGCGCCAGCAGCCCAGCACCCGCTACAGAGTCTAATGAAAAACTGTTTTTT	CASSPAPATESNEKLFF
.	TRBD2	TRBV4-2	TRBJ2-1	TGTGCCAGCAGCCAAGAATTTGTCCAGCGGGGGCCTAACAATGAGCAGTTCTTC	CASSQEFVQRGPNNEQFF
.	.	TRBV5-8	TRBJ1-2	TGTGCCAGCACCCCCGGATTAGACAGCGGCTACACCTTC	CASTPGLDSGYTF
few	TRBD2	TRBV11-2	TRBJ2-5	TGTGCCAGCAGCTCCCGACTAGCGGAAGAGACCCAGTACTTC	CASSSRLAEETQYF
.	TRBD1	TRBV6-5	TRBJ2-5	TGTGCCAGCAGTTACCGTCGGACAGGCTATCAAGAGACCCAGTACTTC	CASSYRRTGYQETQYF